A selection of T cell receptor beta chains follows, all from one sample in a study of CD8 T cells in ankylosing spondylitis. TCRdb analysed the 5' RACE reads with MiXCR anew, one entry per CDR3 protein. The table has about 750,000 distinct CDR3 sequences, roughly 19% seen once. The material sequenced was blood, either unsorted or a sorted T cell fraction (not recorded which). The receptors were gathered from a male donor with ankylosing spondylitis. The conserved cysteine and the conserved F or W are not part of the CDR3 here. D genes are given only for firm matches.

ASSHFPAEQF,.,TRBV6-5,TRBJ2-1
ASSSNPGQGYGYT,TRBD1,TRBV27,TRBJ1-2
ASSTGEDGYT,.,TRBV18,TRBJ1-2
ASSQDPQHPTYEQY,.,TRBV4-1,TRBJ2-7
ASSVVIRGPNEQF,.,TRBV5-1,TRBJ2-1
ASSQVGGTHTGELF,.,TRBV3-1,TRBJ2-2
ASRFDRSTEAF,.,TRBV5-1,TRBJ1-1
ASSRLQGAWTEAF,TRBD1,TRBV12-3/TRBV12-4,TRBJ1-1
AWAGLAGAYSYNEQF,TRBD2,TRBV30,TRBJ2-1
SGTGTRRRLGTQY,TRBD2,TRBV29-1,TRBJ2-3
SARRGAGDTEAF,.,TRBV20-1,TRBJ1-1
SVEGGAHEQF,.,TRBV29-1,TRBJ2-1
SAPEEPSQF,.,TRBV20-1,TRBJ2-1
ATTGGIHMNTEAF,TRBD1,TRBV24-1,TRBJ1-1
ASSLRTSGGLGELF,TRBD2,TRBV5-4,TRBJ2-2
ASSFAGRGTGELF,TRBD2,TRBV12-3/TRBV12-4,TRBJ2-2
ASSHRVGQTIQY,.,TRBV3-1,TRBJ2-4
ASSPSGSPAQY,.,TRBV4-1,TRBJ2-5
ASSQWTSPEQY,TRBD2,TRBV3-1,TRBJ2-7
ASSLFDGIGKTQY,.,TRBV5-8,TRBJ2-5
ASSQDLGLKQF,.,TRBV14,TRBJ2-1